The table lists the clone carrying this TCR beta chain with a few counts. This specimen comes from a study of blood T cell repertoires in COVID-19. The overall study: The study drew acute and convalescent COVID-19 samples from the United States, Italy and Spain. T cells, B-cell-depleted T cells, or PBMCs supplied cDNA or gDNA.

The authors' processing: Amplification with reference gene primers provided the estimates of nucleated cell counts. Clones were read by immunoSEQ multiplex PCR, and TCRdb kept only the in-frame ones, dropping some. The V and J calls and clone size are taken from that table; D and trimming were inferred from the DNA. The table has around 200,000 clones, more than 75% seen once. Sequencing input: peripheral blood. This sequence was found in a man aged 50 to 59 with acute or convalescent COVID-19.

This chain's CDR3 is CASSPPNRDGEKLFF. The CDR3, as DNA: TGTGCCAGCTCACCACCGAACAGGGACGGTGAAAAACTGTTTTTT. V usage is TRBV18 and J usage is TRBJ1-4; D might be TRBD1 (6 bases). CDR1 is KGHSH and CDR2 is LQKENI in the germline V gene. The ends were cut back, 0 bases at V and 7 bases at J, with 12 bases in the middle. The CDR3 is made up of 15 amino acids.